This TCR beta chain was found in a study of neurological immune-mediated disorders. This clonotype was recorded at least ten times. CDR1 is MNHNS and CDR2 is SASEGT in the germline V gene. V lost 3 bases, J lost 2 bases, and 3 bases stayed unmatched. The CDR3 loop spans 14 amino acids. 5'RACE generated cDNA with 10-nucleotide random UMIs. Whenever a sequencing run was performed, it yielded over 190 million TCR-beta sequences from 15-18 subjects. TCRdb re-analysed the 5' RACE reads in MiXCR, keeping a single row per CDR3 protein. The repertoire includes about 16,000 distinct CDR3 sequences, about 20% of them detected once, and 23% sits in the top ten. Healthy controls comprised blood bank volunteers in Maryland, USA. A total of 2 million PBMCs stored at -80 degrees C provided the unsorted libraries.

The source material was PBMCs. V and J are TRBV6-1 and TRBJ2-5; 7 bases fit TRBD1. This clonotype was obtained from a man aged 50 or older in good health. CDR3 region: CASSELGQQETQYF. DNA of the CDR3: TGTGCCAGCAGTGAGCTGGGACAGCAAGAGACCCAGTACTTC.